The 5 T cell receptor beta chains in this list originate from one sample, sequenced in a study of identical twins. TCRdb reanalysed the 5' RACE reads using MiXCR and keeps one entry per CDR3 protein. The sample includes about 240,000 distinct CDR3 sequences, approximately 7.8% of them seen just once. These data are also associated with another study on yellow fever vaccine responses in identical twins.

The material sequenced was CD8+ T cells sorted from blood. The receptors here all came from a woman under 30 in good health.

The chain links TRBV6-4 to TRBJ2-3; 7 bases map to TRBD2. Losses at the gene ends were 0 bases for V and 0 bases for J; bases not matched to a gene: 0. This CDR3 has 15 residues. Germline V gives CDR1 MRHNA, CDR2 SNTAGT. The CDR3 coding sequence is TGTGCCAGCAGTGACTCGGGGGGGAGCACAGATACGCAGTATTTT. Translating it yields CASSDSGGSTDTQYF.

The CDR3 loop reads CASSPPIAGVVYNEQFF. The CDR3 nucleotides read TGTGCCAGCAGCCCCCCAATAGCGGGCGTGGTCTACAATGAGCAGTTCTTC. The chain is built from TRBV7-6 and TRBJ2-1; TRBD2 matches at 7 bases. The V segment lost 5 bases and the J segment 3 bases; nucleotides outside the gene matches: 13. Germline V gene data show CDR1 as SGHVS and CDR2 as FNYEAQ. This CDR3 is 17 amino acids long.

This clonotype has a handful of counts. The J gene is TRBJ2-7, the V gene TRBV5-1, with 8 bases identical to TRBD1. The junction had 16 bases not matched to a gene; V was cut back by 9 bases and J by 5 bases. The CDR3 is 15 residues long. Germline V CDR1 and CDR2: SGHRS, YFSETQ. The CDR3 region is CANAYKDRGFDEQYV. The CDR3 DNA follows: TGCGCCAACGCTTATAAAGACAGGGGTTTCGACGAGCAGTACGTC.

This clonotype occurred a few times. CDR3 in amino acids: CASSKRDIMAETQYF. The DNA of the CDR3 is TGTGCCAGCAGTAAACGGGACATTATGGCGGAGACCCAGTACTTC. This sequence joins TRBV2 and TRBJ2-5, with D tentatively TRBD1 (6 bases). Trimming stripped 5 bases from V and 5 bases from J, with 18 bases between. Looked up from germline, CDR1 is SNHLY and CDR2 is FYNNEI. The CDR3 extends over 15 amino acids.

This clonotype was detected only a few times. The junction departs from the called germline gene at one end, perhaps through a read error. The rearrangement links TRBV20-1 to TRBJ1-2; D unclear. The length of the CDR3 is 9 residues. Germline V gene sequence: CDR1 DFQATT, CDR2 SNEGSKA (reference sequence). The CDR3 protein is CSSLWVIPF. CDR3 in DNA: TGCAGTTCTCTTTGGGTTATCCCATTC.